The rows below give T cell receptor beta chains drawn from one sample of a study of T cell responses to AZD1222 COVID-19 vaccine. Method: immunoSEQ multiplex PCR; TCRdb's copy keeps in-frame clones and lacks some. The profile shows roughly 150,000 clones, about nine tenths of them singletons. The source was peripheral blood, collected after recovery from COVID-19. Receptor source: an adult who had recovered from COVID-19. CDR3s include the opening cysteine and the closing phenylalanine or tryptophan. A D gene is named only where the DNA matches it firmly. Clone size is stated in some rows and not others, as once, few, many or a class when expanded.

>TRBJ2-3|once|TRBD2|TRBV5-1
TGCGCCAGCAGCTTGGTATTAGCGGGGGCCACAGATACGCAGTATTTT
CASSLVLAGATDTQYF
>TRBJ1-1|-|TRBD1|TRBV2
TGTGCCAGCAGTGACCGCCGTCGACAGGGGGAAGCTTTCTTT
CASSDRRRQGEAFF
>TRBJ2-2|-|-|TRBV11-2
TGTGCCAGCAGCTTAGAACGAGGGGCCGGGGAGCTGTTTTTT
CASSLERGAGELFF
>TRBJ2-7|-|-|TRBV9
TGTGCCAGCAGCGTAGTGGACGGTTACGAGCAGTACTTC
CASSVVDGYEQYF
>TRBJ2-7|-|TRBD2|TRBV20-1
TGCAGTGCTAGTTATGTAGCGGGAGCCCACGAGCAGTACTTC
CSASYVAGAHEQYF
>TRBJ2-7|-|TRBD1|TRBV5-1
TGCGCCAGCAGCACAGGGGACAGGGGGCCCGACGAGCAGTACTTC
CASSTGDRGPDEQYF
>TRBJ2-3|-|TRBD2|TRBV5-1
TGCGCCAGCAGCCAGGGACTAGCGGGGTCCGTCACAGATACGCAGTATTTT
CASSQGLAGSVTDTQYF
>TRBJ1-2|-|TRBD1|TRBV28
TGTGCCAGCAGTCCCCCCTTGGGCAGGGGGCGGGTGGGCTACACCTTC
CASSPPLGRGRVGYTF
>TRBJ2-7|-|TRBD1|TRBV6-5
TGTGCCAGCCACGGGACAGGCCCTACCTACGAGCAGTACTTC
CASHGTGPTYEQYF
>TRBJ1-1|-|TRBD1|TRBV7-9
TGTGCCAGCAGCTTCAGACAGGGGGCAAACACTGAAGCTTTCTTT
CASSFRQGANTEAFF
>TRBJ1-3|-|-|TRBV5-1
TGCGCCAGCAGCTTGGCCCCCATGGCAGGAGGCATCTCTGGAAACACCATATATTTT
CASSLAPMAGGISGNTIYF
>TRBJ2-7|-|-|TRBV6-1
TGTGCCAGCAGTGAAAGTCGCGACACCTACGAGCAGTACTTC
CASSESRDTYEQYF
>TRBJ1-2|-|-|TRBV5-1
TGCGCCAGCAGCTTGGACAGTGATAGCTCCGATGCTAACTATGGCTACACCTTC
CASSLDSDSSDANYGYTF
>TRBJ2-1|-|-|TRBV9
TGTGCCAGCAGCGAGCGACAGTACAATGAGCAGTTCTTC
CASSERQYNEQFF
>TRBJ1-1|once|-|TRBV28
TGTGCCAGCACCTGGGGGGGCCCGGACACTGAAGCTTTCTTT
CASTWGGPDTEAFF
>TRBJ2-3|-|-|TRBV10-3
TGTGCCATCAGTGTTAGCGGAGGCACAGATACGCAGTATTTT
CAISVSGGTDTQYF
>TRBJ1-4|-|-|TRBV19
TGTGCCAGTAGTATGACCGGGACATTAGATGAAAAACTGTTTTTT
CASSMTGTLDEKLFF
>TRBJ1-5|-|-|TRBV5-1
TGCGCCAGCAGCTCGGACGGTTATCAGCCCCAGCATTTT
CASSSDGYQPQHF
>TRBJ2-7|-|TRBD1|TRBV2
TGTGCCAGCAGTGCCGACAGGGGGTCGTCCTACGAGCAGTACTTC
CASSADRGSSYEQYF
>TRBJ1-3|-|-|TRBV19
TGTGCCAGTAGGGCTACGGGGGGCTCTGGAAACACCATATATTTT
CASRATGGSGNTIYF
>TRBJ1-1|-|-|TRBV5-1
TGCGCCAGCAGCCGAAGGGCCCCGAACACTGAAGCTTTCTTT
CASSRRAPNTEAFF
>TRBJ2-7|-|-|TRBV14
TGTGCCAGCAGCCCGACAGCGGGCTACGAGCAGTACTTC
CASSPTAGYEQYF
>TRBJ2-7|-|TRBD2|TRBV7-9
TGTGCCAGCAGCTTACGGGCTAGCGGGGGGAGTTACGAGCAGTACTTC
CASSLRASGGSYEQYF
>TRBJ2-7|-|-|TRBV7-6
TGTGCCAGCAGCCCGGGCCACTTGAGCTCCTACGAGCAGTACTTC
CASSPGHLSSYEQYF
>TRBJ2-7|-|-|TRBV7-9
TGTGCCAGCAGCTTAGCGTCGAATACTTACGAGCAGTACTTC
CASSLASNTYEQYF
>TRBJ1-2|-|-|TRBV3-1/TRBV3-2
TGTGCCAGCAGCCAAGTTTCCGGGATGAACTATGGCTACACCTTC
CASSQVSGMNYGYTF
>TRBJ2-3|-|TRBD2|TRBV5-1
TGCGCCAGCAGCTTGCTAAGCGGGAGGGCAACAGATACGCAGTATTTT
CASSLLSGRATDTQYF
>TRBJ1-1|-|-|TRBV11-2
TGTGCCAGCAGCTGGGAGTCGGGAGCCGCTGAAGCTTTCTTT
CASSWESGAAEAFF
>TRBJ1-2|-|-|TRBV6-6
TGTGCCAGCAGTTACTCTTTCCAGGAGAATGGCTACACCTTC
CASSYSFQENGYTF
>TRBJ1-2|-|-|TRBV7-8
TGTGCCAGCAGCCTAAGGAATTCCGAGGGCCAAGCTAACTATGGCTACACCTTC
CASSLRNSEGQANYGYTF
>TRBJ1-2|-|-|TRBV11-2
TGTGCCAGCAGCTGGGGTGCAGGAGTCTATGGCTACACCTTC
CASSWGAGVYGYTF
>TRBJ2-5|once|TRBD2|TRBV28
TGTGCTTCGGGACTAACCTACAAGACCCAGTACTTC
CASGLTYKTQYF
>TRBJ2-1|-|-|TRBV7-2
TGTGCCAGCAGCCCCATAGACAGGTCCTACAATGAGCAGTTCTTC
CASSPIDRSYNEQFF
>TRBJ2-3|-|-|TRBV28
TGTGCCAGCAGTTTATTGGCGTCCGGACCTTCGAGGGGCACAGATACGCAGTATTTT
CASSLLASGPSRGTDTQYF
>TRBJ1-2|-|-|TRBV29-1
TGCAGCGTTGACACCGGGAAGGATGGCTACACCTTC
CSVDTGKDGYTF
>TRBJ1-3|-|-|TRBV6-1
TGTGCCAGCAGACCTGGACCGAACACCATATATTTT
CASRPGPNTIYF
>TRBJ2-7|-|-|TRBV7-2
TGTGCCAGCAGCTTAGACCGCCAAAGTTACGAGCAGTACTTC
CASSLDRQSYEQYF
>TRBJ1-3|-|-|TRBV7-6
TGTGCCAGCAGCCCACCGGCCGGGACTGGAAACACCATATATTTT
CASSPPAGTGNTIYF
>TRBJ1-1|-|-|TRBV18
TGTGCCAGCTCACCTTATGGCCGGGGGGACACTGAAGCTTTCTTT
CASSPYGRGDTEAFF
>TRBJ2-1|-|TRBD1|TRBV2
TGTGCCAGCAGCGCCGACAGGGGGTCGGGTAATGAGCAGTTCTTC
CASSADRGSGNEQFF
>TRBJ1-3|-|TRBD1|TRBV29-1
TGCAGCGTTTCCCAGGGGGACAGGGGACTTCGTTTGCATTTT
CSVSQGDRGLRLHF
>TRBJ2-4|-|-|TRBV19
TGTGCCAGTAGTATTTTAGGGGGAGGGGGAAAAAACATTCAGTACTTC
CASSILGGGGKNIQYF
>TRBJ1-2|-|-|TRBV9
TGTGCCAGCAGCGTGGGGAAGGGCTATGGCTACACCTTC
CASSVGKGYGYTF
>TRBJ1-4|once|-|TRBV7-2
TGTGCCAGCAGCTTATTTGGGGAAAAACTGTTTTTT
CASSLFGEKLFF
>TRBJ1-2|-|-|TRBV3-1/TRBV3-2
TGTGCCAGCGAGGCCCGGGGAGGGCTGGGCTACACCTTC
CASEARGGLGYTF
>TRBJ2-2|-|-|TRBV2
TGTGCCAGCAAGAGGGCCGCGAACACCGGGGAGCTGTTTTTT
CASKRAANTGELFF
>TRBJ2-7|-|TRBD1|TRBV5-1
TGCGCCAGCGGCCGGGGACAGGGGATCTCCTACGAGCAGTACTTC
CASGRGQGISYEQYF
>TRBJ2-1|-|-|TRBV21-1
TGTGCCACCCTACCTTCATGGAGCAGGACCTACAATGAGCAGTTCTTC
CATLPSWSRTYNEQFF
>TRBJ2-2|-|-|TRBV28
TGTGCCAGCCGACCTAGACAGGCCAACACCGGGGAGCTGTTTTTT
CASRPRQANTGELFF
>TRBJ2-5|-|-|TRBV9
TGTGCCAGCAGCCCATCGGGGGAGACCCAGTACTTC
CASSPSGETQYF
>TRBJ2-2|-|-|TRBV19
TGTGCCAGTAGTATACTTCGATTCGCCGGGGAGCTGTTTTTT
CASSILRFAGELFF
>TRBJ2-7|-|-|TRBV28
TGTGCCAGCACCTTATCGGGCTCATCCTACGAGCAGTACTTC
CASTLSGSSYEQYF
>TRBJ1-4|-|-|TRBV19
TGTGCCAGTAGTATCGGTCAGACCCCTGTAAGGGAAAAACTGTTTTTT
CASSIGQTPVREKLFF
>TRBJ2-5|-|TRBD2|TRBV9
TGTGCCAGCAGCGTCGGGACTAGCGGGGGCCACCAGACCCAGTACTTC
CASSVGTSGGHQTQYF
>TRBJ1-2|-|-|TRBV18
TGTGCCAGCTCCCCACGGAGGGGATCGGATGGCTACACCTTC
CASSPRRGSDGYTF
>TRBJ1-6|few|-|TRBV6-1
TGTGCCAGCAGGACGGACACATATAATTCACCCCTCCACTTT
CASRTDTYNSPLHF
>TRBJ2-3|once|-|TRBV7-9
TGTGCCAGCAGGACCCAGGGCCATCCTAGCACAGATACGCAGTATTTT
CASRTQGHPSTDTQYF
>TRBJ2-7|-|-|TRBV6-5
TGTGCCTGCTCCCCTATCGGGGTGGGCGAGCAGTACTTC
CACSPIGVGEQYF
>TRBJ2-2|-|TRBD2|TRBV3-1/TRBV3-2
TGTGCCAGCAGCCGGCTCCTAGCGGGGGGCGGGGAGCTGTTTTTT
CASSRLLAGGGELFF
>TRBJ2-7|-|-|TRBV27
TGTGCCAGCAGTCGCCAAGAGCAGTACTTC
CASSRQEQYF